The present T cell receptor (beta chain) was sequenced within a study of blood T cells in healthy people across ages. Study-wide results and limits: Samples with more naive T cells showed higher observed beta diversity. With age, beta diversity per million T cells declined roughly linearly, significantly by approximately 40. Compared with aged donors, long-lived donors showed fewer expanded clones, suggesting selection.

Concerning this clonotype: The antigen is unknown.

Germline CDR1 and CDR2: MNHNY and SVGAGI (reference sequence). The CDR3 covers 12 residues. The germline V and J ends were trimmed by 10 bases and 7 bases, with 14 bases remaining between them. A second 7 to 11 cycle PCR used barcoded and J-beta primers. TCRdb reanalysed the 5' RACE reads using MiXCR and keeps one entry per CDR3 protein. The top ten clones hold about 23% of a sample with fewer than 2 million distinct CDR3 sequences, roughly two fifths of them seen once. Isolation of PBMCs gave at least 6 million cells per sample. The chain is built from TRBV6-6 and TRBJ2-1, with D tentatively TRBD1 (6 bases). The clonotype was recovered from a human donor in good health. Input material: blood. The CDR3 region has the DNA TGTGCCATCAAGAGGGGGTTGAATGAGCAGTTCTTC. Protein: CAIKRGLNEQFF.